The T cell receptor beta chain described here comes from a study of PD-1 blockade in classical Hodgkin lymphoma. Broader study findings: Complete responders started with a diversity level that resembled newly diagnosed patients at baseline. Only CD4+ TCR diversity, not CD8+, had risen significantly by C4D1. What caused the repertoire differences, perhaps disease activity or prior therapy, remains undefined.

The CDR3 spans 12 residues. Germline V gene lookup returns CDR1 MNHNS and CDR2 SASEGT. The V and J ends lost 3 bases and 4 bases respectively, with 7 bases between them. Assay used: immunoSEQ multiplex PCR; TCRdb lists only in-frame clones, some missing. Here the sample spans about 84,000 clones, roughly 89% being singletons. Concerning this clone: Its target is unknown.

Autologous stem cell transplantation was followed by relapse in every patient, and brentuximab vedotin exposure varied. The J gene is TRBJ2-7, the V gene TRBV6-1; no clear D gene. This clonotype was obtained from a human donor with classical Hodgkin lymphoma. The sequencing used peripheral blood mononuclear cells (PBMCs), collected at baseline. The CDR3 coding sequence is TGTGCCAGCAGTGACCGAATATACGAGCAGTACTTC. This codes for CASSDRIYEQYF.